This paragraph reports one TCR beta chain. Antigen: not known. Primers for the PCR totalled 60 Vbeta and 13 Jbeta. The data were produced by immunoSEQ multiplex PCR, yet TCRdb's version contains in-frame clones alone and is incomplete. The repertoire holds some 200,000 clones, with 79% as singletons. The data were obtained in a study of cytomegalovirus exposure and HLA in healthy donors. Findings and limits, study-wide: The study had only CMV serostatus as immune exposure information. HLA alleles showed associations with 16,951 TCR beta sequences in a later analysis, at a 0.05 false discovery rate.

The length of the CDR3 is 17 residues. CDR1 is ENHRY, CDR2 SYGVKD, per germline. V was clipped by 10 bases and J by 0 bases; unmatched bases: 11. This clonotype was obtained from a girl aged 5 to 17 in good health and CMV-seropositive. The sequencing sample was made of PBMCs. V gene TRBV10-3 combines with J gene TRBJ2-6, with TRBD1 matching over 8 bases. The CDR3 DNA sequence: TGTGCCACCCGGGAAGGCAGGGGGCTCTCTGGGGCCAACGTCCTGACTTTC. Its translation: CATREGRGLSGANVLTF.